Here is one T cell receptor beta chain with its context. This clonotype has ten or more counts. Base qualities are not recorded, but no much larger clone differs from it by a single base. This record belongs to a study of T cells after yellow fever vaccination (dated by TCRdb to between 2018 and 2021). Regarding the complete study: The SMART-Seq v4 Ultra Low Input RNA kit was used to prepare libraries from fractions with low cell numbers. Bulk TCR alpha and beta repertoires were sequenced longitudinally to track T-cell clones before and after primary and booster YFV17D yellow fever vaccination. Two healthy male donors made up the cohort, one aged 18 to 29 years and the other aged 30 to 40 years. Blood was collected at multiple timepoints before and after primary and secondary immunization, and bulk PBMC replicates and cell subsets were isolated. On the study overall, not on this receptor specifically: The secondary T-cell response was weaker than the primary response but faster, peaking on day 5 instead of day 15. Because only two donors were included in the study, the extent to which the findings can be generalized is limited. Most clones expanded after primary vaccination were re-detected after the booster (about 95% of CD4 and around 88% of CD8), suggesting broad memory maintenance. A small fraction of clonotypes appeared in both the CD4 and CD8 compartments, likely as a result of convergent recombination. Computational filtering was needed because FACS-sorted repertoires could contain abundant contaminating clonotypes from the bulk population.

The CDR3 sequence holds 14 residues, the cysteine and phenylalanine included. The read is trimmed to its CDR3 DNA, 42 bases read in frame from base 1. Deletion took 6 bases off V and 9 bases off J, with a span of 18 bases between the germline ends. Synthesis of TCR cDNA relied on 5'RACE template switching, a step that introduced a universal primer site along with unique molecular identifiers. Priming for cDNA synthesis came from both the TCR alpha and TCR beta constant segments. Library amplification used two PCR steps, and the second PCR step added sample barcodes and sequencing adapters. Sequencing of libraries was performed on Illumina HiSeq 2500 (2x100 bp) or NovaSeq (2x150 bp). Processing in the source paper ran as follows. Reads were demultiplexed and collapsed into UMI consensus sequences with MIGEC, and V(D)J alignment was performed with MiXCR. Clonotypes responding to the vaccine were identified with edgeR on replicate PBMC samples, with the criteria of FDR below 0.01 and a log2 fold change above 5 up to day 15. Bulk clonotypes were assigned CD4 or CD8 identity according to which sequenced CD4 or CD8 repertoire held them at higher abundance. NS4B-specific clonotypes were defined as those at least 10-fold enriched in dextramer-positive over dextramer-negative fractions; CD4-biased clonotypes were excluded. Through fastp at Q25 and MiXCR, TCRdb rebuilt clones from the public reads, retaining in-frame beta chains. Rows are unified per CDR3 protein, each entry keeping the most common DNA and genes. The V and J calls and clone size come from TCRdb's table, not from the authors' own analysis. The sample records 75,000 to 100,000 distinct CDR3 sequences, about 8.4% of which are singletons. Around 17% of the sample belongs to the ten largest clones.

What this sample's treatment or condition label stands for: live attenuated yellow fever vaccine strain. A standard Ficoll-Paque protocol was used to isolate PBMCs from peripheral blood. Epitope-specific CD8 T cells were sorted with a dextramer loaded with the yellow fever NS4B epitope peptide, together with anti-CD3 and anti-CD8 staining. TriZol was used to extract RNA from bulk PBMCs, from CD4 and CD8 fractions, and from dextramer-positive and dextramer-negative fractions. The chain is made from TRBV12-3 or TRBV12-4 and TRBJ2-1; D gene: possibly TRBD1, on 5 matching bases. This sequence was found in a man between 18 and 35 years old who received the YFV17D yellow fever vaccine. The sample was CD8+ T cells not binding an NS4B(214-222) dextramer, sorted from PBMCs, taken around 16 days after the first yellow fever vaccination. The intended sense of this specimen's cell subset or site label: NS4B epitope dextramer-negative CD8 T cells. The CDR3 corresponds to CASSPASLRGEQFF. The nucleotide sequence is given as TGTGCCAGCAGCCCTGCTTCTCTTAGGGGTGAGCAGTTCTTC.